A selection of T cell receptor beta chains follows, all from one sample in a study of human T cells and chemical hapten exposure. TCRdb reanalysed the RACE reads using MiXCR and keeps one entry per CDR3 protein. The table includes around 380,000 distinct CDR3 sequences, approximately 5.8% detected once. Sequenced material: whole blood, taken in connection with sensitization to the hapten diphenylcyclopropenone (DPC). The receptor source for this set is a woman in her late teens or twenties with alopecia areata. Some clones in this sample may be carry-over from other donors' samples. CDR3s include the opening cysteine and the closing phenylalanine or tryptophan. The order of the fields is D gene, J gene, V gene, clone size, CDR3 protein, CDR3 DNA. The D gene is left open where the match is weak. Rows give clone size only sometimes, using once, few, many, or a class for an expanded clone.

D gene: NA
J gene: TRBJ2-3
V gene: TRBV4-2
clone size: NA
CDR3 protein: CASSLMRPTSTGTDTQYF
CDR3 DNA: TGTGCCAGCAGCCTAATGCGACCGACTAGTACGGGCACAGATACGCAGTATTTT

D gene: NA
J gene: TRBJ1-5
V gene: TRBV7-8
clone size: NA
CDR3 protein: CASSLWTEGGPQHF
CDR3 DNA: TGTGCCAGCAGCTTATGGACAGAGGGTGGGCCCCAGCATTTT

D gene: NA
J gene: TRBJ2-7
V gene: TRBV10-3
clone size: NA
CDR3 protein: CAIRGGSGTDTYEQYF
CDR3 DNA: TGTGCCATCAGAGGGGGGTCCGGGACAGATACCTACGAGCAGTACTTC

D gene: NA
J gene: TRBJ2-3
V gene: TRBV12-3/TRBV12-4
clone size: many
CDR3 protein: CASSLGGGLDTQYF
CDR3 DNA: TGTGCCAGCAGTTTAGGGGGGGGGCTGGATACGCAGTATTTT

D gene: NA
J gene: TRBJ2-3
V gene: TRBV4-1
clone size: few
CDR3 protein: CASSQETGNPPDTQYF
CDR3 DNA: TGCGCCAGCAGCCAAGAGACGGGAAACCCACCAGATACGCAGTATTTT

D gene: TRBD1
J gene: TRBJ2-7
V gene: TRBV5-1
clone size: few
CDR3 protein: CASSFRRDRAYEQYF
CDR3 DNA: TGCGCCAGCAGCTTTCGCCGGGACAGAGCCTACGAGCAGTACTTC

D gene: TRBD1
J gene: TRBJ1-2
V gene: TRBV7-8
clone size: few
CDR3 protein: CASSWTAGQLYGYTF
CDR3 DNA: TGTGCCAGCAGCTGGACGGCGGGACAGCTCTATGGCTACACCTTC

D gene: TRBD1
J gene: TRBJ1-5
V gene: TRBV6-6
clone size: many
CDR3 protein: CASKGALNQPQHF
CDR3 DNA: TGTGCCAGCAAGGGGGCCCTTAATCAGCCCCAGCATTTT

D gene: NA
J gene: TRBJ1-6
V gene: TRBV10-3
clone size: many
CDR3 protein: CAISKAGDNSPLHF
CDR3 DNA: TGTGCCATCAGTAAGGCCGGGGATAATTCACCCCTCCACTTT

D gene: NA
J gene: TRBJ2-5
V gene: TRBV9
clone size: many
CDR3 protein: CASSAGRAGETQYF
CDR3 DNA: TGTGCCAGCAGCGCAGGAAGGGCAGGGGAGACCCAGTACTTC

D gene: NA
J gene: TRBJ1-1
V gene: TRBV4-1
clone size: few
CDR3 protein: CASSQAWGPEAFF
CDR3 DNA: TGCGCCAGCAGCCAAGCCTGGGGGCCTGAAGCTTTCTTT

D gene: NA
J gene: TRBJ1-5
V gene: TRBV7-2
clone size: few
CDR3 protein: CASSDRNRGNQPQHF
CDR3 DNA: TGTGCCAGCAGCGATAGGAACAGGGGCAATCAGCCCCAGCATTTT

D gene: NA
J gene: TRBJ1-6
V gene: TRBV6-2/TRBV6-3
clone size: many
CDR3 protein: CASSYPRTDYSPLHF
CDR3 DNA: TGTGCCAGCAGTTACCCCCGGACAGATTATTCACCCCTCCACTTT

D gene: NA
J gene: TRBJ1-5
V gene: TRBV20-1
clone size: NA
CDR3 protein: CSAGPSYSNQPQHF
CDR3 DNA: TGCAGTGCTGGACCCTCATATAGCAATCAGCCCCAGCATTTT

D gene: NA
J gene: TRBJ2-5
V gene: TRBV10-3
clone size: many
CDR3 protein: CAIRASLQETQYF
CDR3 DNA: TGTGCCATCAGGGCTAGCCTCCAAGAGACCCAGTACTTC

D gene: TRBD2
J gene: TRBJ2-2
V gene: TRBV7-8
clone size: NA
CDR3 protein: CASSSSGLAGGPNTGELFF
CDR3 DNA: TGTGCCAGCAGCTCGTCGGGACTAGCGGGGGGGCCGAACACCGGGGAGCTGTTTTTT

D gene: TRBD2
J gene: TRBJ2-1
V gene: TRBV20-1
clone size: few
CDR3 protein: CSAPESGGSGEQFF
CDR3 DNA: TGCAGTGCTCCAGAAAGCGGGGGTTCAGGTGAGCAGTTCTTC

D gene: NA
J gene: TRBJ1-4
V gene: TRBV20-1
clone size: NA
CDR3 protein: CSAGASEKLFF
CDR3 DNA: TGCAGTGCTGGGGCTAGTGAAAAACTGTTTTTT

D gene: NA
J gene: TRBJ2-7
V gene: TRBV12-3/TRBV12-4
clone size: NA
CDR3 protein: CASSLGVTYEQYF
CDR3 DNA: TGTGCCAGCAGTTTAGGGGTAACCTACGAGCAGTACTTC

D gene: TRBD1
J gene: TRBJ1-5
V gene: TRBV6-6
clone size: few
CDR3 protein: CASRPTGFNQPQHF
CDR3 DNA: TGTGCCAGCAGGCCGACAGGGTTCAATCAGCCCCAGCATTTT

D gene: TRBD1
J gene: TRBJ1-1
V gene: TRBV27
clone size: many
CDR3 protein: CASSYRQGNTEAFF
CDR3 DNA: TGTGCCAGCAGTTACCGACAGGGGAACACTGAAGCTTTCTTT

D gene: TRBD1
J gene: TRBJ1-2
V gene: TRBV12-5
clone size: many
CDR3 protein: CASGLVLLGGANYGYTF
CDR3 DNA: TGTGCTAGTGGTTTGGTACTTCTAGGGGGCGCCAACTATGGCTACACCTTC

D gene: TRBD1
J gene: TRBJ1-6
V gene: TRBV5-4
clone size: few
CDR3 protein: CASSLLGRGISPLHF
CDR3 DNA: TGTGCCAGCAGCTTGTTGGGCAGGGGGATTTCACCCCTCCACTTT

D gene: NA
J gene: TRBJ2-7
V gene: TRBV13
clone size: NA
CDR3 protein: CASSSTLRDEQYF
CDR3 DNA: TGTGCCAGCAGCTCAACCTTACGGGACGAGCAGTACTTC

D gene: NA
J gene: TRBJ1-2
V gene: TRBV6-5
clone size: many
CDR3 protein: CASSHRQVRDYGYTF
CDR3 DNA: TGTGCCAGCAGTCACCGACAGGTTAGGGACTATGGCTACACCTTC

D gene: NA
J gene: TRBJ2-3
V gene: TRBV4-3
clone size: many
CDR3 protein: CASSQGPDTQYF
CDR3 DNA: TGCGCCAGCAGCCAAGGACCCGATACGCAGTATTTT

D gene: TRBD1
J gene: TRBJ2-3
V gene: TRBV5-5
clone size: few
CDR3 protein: CASSSGQLTDTQYF
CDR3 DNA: TGTGCCAGCAGCTCGGGACAGCTCACAGATACGCAGTATTTT

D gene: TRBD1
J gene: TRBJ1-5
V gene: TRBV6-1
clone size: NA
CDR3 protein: CASRDAGTGNRQPQHF
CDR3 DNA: TGTGCCAGCAGGGACGCCGGGACAGGAAACCGTCAGCCCCAGCATTTT

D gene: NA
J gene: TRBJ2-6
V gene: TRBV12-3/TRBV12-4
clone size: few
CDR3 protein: CASSFWVGANVLTF
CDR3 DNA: TGTGCCAGCAGTTTCTGGGTCGGGGCCAACGTCCTGACTTTC

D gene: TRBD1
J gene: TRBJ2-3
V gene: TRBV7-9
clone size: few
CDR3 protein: CASSFQPGQGQASDTQYF
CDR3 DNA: TGTGCCAGCAGCTTCCAACCTGGACAGGGACAGGCCTCGGATACGCAGTATTTT

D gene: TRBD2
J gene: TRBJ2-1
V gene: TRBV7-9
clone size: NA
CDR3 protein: CASSFWLAGYNEQFF
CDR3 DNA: TGTGCCAGCAGCTTTTGGCTAGCGGGGTACAATGAGCAGTTCTTC

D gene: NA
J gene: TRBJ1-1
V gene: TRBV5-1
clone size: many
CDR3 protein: CASSLATGASEAFF
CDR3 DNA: TGCGCCAGCAGCTTGGCGACGGGTGCATCTGAAGCTTTCTTT

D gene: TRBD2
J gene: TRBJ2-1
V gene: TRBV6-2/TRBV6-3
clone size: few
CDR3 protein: CASKGLADYNEQFF
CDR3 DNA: TGTGCCAGCAAGGGACTAGCGGACTACAATGAGCAGTTCTTC

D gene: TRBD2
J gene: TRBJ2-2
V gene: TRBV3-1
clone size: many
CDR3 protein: CASSLSGGATGELFF
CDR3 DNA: TGTGCCAGCAGCCTAAGCGGGGGGGCGACCGGGGAGCTGTTTTTT

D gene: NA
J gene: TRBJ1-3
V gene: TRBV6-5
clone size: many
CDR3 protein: CASSYSSESSGNTIYF
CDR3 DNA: TGTGCCAGCAGTTACTCGTCCGAGAGCTCTGGAAACACCATATATTTT

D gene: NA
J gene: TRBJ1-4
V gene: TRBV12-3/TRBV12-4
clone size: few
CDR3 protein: CASSPPGGPEKLFF
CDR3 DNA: TGTGCCAGCAGCCCCCCTGGGGGGCCTGAAAAACTGTTTTTT

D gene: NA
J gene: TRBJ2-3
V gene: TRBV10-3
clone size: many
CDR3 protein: CAISNDISTQYF
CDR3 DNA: TGTGCCATCAGTAACGACATAAGTACGCAGTATTTT

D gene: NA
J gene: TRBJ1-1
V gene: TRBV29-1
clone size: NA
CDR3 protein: CSVTGQKGTEAFF
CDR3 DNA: TGCAGCGTTACAGGGCAAAAAGGCACTGAAGCTTTCTTT

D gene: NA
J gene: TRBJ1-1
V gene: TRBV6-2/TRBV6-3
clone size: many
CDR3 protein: CASSLRGETEAFF
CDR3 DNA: TGTGCCAGCAGTTTACGGGGCGAGACTGAAGCTTTCTTT

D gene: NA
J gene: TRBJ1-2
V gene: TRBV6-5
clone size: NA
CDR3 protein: CASSLIGGDYGYTF
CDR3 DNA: TGTGCCAGCAGCTTAATAGGGGGGGACTATGGCTACACCTTC

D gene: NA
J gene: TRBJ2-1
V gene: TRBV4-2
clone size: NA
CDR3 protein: CASSQMIVDEQFF
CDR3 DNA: TGTGCCAGCAGCCAAATGATAGTAGACGAGCAGTTCTTC

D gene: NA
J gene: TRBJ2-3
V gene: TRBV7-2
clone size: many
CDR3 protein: CASSLVGRSNMGTDTQYF
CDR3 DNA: TGTGCCAGCAGCTTAGTGGGCAGGTCAAACATGGGCACAGATACGCAGTATTTT

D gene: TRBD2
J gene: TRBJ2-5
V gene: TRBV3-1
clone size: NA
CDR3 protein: CASSQDSGPGQETQYF
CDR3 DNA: TGTGCCAGCAGCCAAGATAGCGGGCCAGGGCAAGAGACCCAGTACTTC

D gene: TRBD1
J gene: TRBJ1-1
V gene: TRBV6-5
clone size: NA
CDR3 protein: CANHIPDREGYTEAFF
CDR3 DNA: TGTGCCAACCACATCCCGGACAGGGAAGGGTACACTGAAGCTTTCTTT

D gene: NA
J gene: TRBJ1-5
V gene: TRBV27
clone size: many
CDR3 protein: CASSSEGMGNQPQHF
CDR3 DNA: TGTGCCAGCAGTTCGGAGGGGATGGGCAATCAGCCCCAGCATTTT

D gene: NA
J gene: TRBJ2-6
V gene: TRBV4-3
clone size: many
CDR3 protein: CASSQEDGSGANVLTF
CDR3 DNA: TGCGCCAGCAGCCAAGAGGACGGCTCTGGGGCCAACGTCCTGACTTTC

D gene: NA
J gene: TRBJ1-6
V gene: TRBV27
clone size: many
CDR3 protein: CAPREGISPLHF
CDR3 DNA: TGTGCCCCCAGGGAAGGAATCTCACCCCTCCACTTT

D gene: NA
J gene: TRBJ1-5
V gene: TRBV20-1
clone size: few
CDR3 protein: CSASGGRGGNQPQHF
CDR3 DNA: TGCAGTGCTAGTGGCGGGCGAGGGGGCAATCAGCCCCAGCATTTT